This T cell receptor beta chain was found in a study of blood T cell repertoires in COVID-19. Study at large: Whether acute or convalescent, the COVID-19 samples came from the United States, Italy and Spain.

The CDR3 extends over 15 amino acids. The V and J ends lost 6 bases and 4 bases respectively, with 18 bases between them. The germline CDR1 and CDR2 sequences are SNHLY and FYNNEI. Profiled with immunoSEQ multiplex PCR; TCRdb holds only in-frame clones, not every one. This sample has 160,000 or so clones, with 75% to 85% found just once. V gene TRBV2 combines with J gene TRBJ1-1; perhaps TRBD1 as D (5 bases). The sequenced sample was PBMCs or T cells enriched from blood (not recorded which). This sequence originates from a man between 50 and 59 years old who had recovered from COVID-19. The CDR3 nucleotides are TGTGCCAGCAGAAAACCGGGCCTTCAGGGCACTGAAGCTTTCTTT. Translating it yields CASRKPGLQGTEAFF.